This entry concerns a single T cell receptor beta chain. This clonotype was counted only a few times. It lacks a known antigen. One base away there is no much larger clone; base qualities are not given. This specimen comes from a study of T cells after yellow fever vaccination (dated by TCRdb to between 2018 and 2021). Turning to the overall study: The SMART-Seq v4 Ultra Low Input RNA kit was used to prepare libraries from fractions with low cell numbers. To follow T-cell clones before and after both primary and booster YFV17D yellow fever vaccination, bulk TCR alpha and beta repertoires underwent longitudinal sequencing. Two healthy male donors, one aged 18 to 29 and one aged 30 to 40 years, were included in the cohort. Blood was drawn at multiple timepoints before and after primary and secondary immunization, with bulk PBMC replicates and cell subsets isolated.

General findings and caveats noted by the study authors: Compared with the primary T-cell response, the secondary T-cell response was faster but weaker, reaching its peak on day 5 rather than on day 15. A small fraction of clonotypes showed up in both the CD4 and CD8 compartments, probably as a result of convergent recombination. Computational filtering was required because FACS-sorted repertoires could contain abundant contaminating clonotypes from the bulk population. After the booster, most clones that had expanded after primary vaccination were detected again (approximately 97% of CD4 and under 90% of CD8), suggesting broad maintenance of memory. The study included only a couple of donors, which limits how far the findings can be generalized.

TCR cDNA was synthesized by 5'RACE template switching, which introduced a universal primer site and unique molecular identifiers. Priming for cDNA synthesis came from both the TCR alpha and TCR beta constant segments. Libraries were amplified in two PCR steps, with sample barcodes and sequencing adapters added in the second step. Sequencing of the libraries was done on either Illumina HiSeq 2500 (2x100 bp) or NovaSeq (2x150 bp). On the study's bioinformatics: MIGEC handled demultiplexing of reads and collapsing into UMI consensus sequences, while MiXCR performed V(D)J alignment. Using edgeR on replicate PBMC samples, clonotypes were called vaccine-responding if FDR was below 0.01 and the log2 fold change was above 5 up to day 15. Each bulk clonotype was labeled CD4 or CD8 based on which sequenced repertoire, CD4 or CD8, contained the clonotype at higher abundance. The public sequencing data were trimmed at Q25 with fastp and processed into clonotypes with MiXCR by TCRdb, which kept only in-frame beta chains. One record per CDR3 amino acid sequence lists the most common genes and DNA. TCRdb, not the original authors, processed these V and J calls. In all, the sample holds about 160,000 distinct CDR3 sequences, and about 7% of those were seen once. Clones ranked in the top ten supply 2.5% of the sample.

The treatment or condition label, read with the paper, signifies: live attenuated yellow fever vaccine strain. A standard Ficoll-Paque protocol was used to isolate PBMCs from peripheral blood. Dynabeads CD4 and CD8 positive selection kits were used to isolate CD4 and CD8 T-cell fractions. TriZol was used to extract RNA from bulk PBMCs, CD4 and CD8 fractions, and dextramer-positive and dextramer-negative fractions. The junction shows trimming of 4 bases on V and 3 bases on J, plus 19 bases between the germline ends. The CDR1 and CDR2 encoded by the germline V gene are MGHRA and YSYEKL. The CDR3 spans 17 residues, from the cysteine through the phenylalanine. Here the CDR3 DNA is all that survives: 51 bases in frame from base 1.

The rearrangement combines TRBV4-1 with TRBJ2-4; the D region possibly corresponds to TRBD1 (8 bases align). The receptor was isolated from a man aged 18 to 30 who received the YFV17D yellow fever vaccine. The sequences come from CD4+ T cells sorted from PBMCs, collected 5 days after the first yellow fever vaccination. At the DNA level, the sequence is TGCGCCAGCAGCCCCCCCCCACAGGGGGGGTTCAAAAACATTCAGTACTTC. This is translated as CASSPPPQGGFKNIQYF.